Listed below are T cell receptor beta chains from one sample, sequenced in a study of cytomegalovirus exposure and HLA in healthy donors. Here immunoSEQ multiplex PCR was the method, and the copy in TCRdb shows in-frame clones only, minus some. The repertoire holds approximately 100,000 clones, with approximately 86% as singletons. The sample consisted of PBMCs. These TCRs come from a man aged 30-40 years in good health and CMV-seropositive. CDR3s include the opening cysteine and the closing phenylalanine or tryptophan. D genes are given only for firm matches. Expanded clones get a size class; other rows say once, few or many, or leave the size out.

v_gene	j_gene	d_gene	abundance	CDR3aa	CDR3nt
TRBV4-1	TRBJ1-2	-	-	CASSQERGYYGYTF	TGCGCCAGCAGCCAAGAAAGGGGATACTATGGCTACACCTTC
TRBV15	TRBJ1-1	TRBD1	once	CATSIRQGYTEAFF	TGTGCCACCAGCATCCGACAGGGGTACACTGAAGCTTTCTTT
TRBV6-4	TRBJ1-4	-	-	CASSDSRAGSEEGEKLFF	TGTGCCAGCAGTGACTCGAGAGCGGGCTCCGAGGAAGGAGAAAAACTGTTTTTT
TRBV6-5	TRBJ1-5	-	-	CASTGQGGQPQHF	TGTGCCAGCACGGGGCAGGGAGGTCAGCCCCAGCATTTT
TRBV28	TRBJ1-2	-	-	CASSSRSSGYTF	TGTGCCAGCAGTTCCAGATCTAGTGGCTACACCTTC
TRBV7-9	TRBJ1-1	-	-	CASSLWDTNTEAFF	TGTGCCAGCAGCTTATGGGACACAAACACTGAAGCTTTCTTT
TRBV18	TRBJ2-2	TRBD2	-	CASSGLADTGELFF	TGTGCCAGCTCCGGACTAGCGGACACCGGGGAGCTGTTTTTT
TRBV11-3	TRBJ2-1	TRBD1	-	CASSAGAGTGGAGWLDEQFF	TGTGCCAGCAGCGCCGGAGCCGGGACAGGGGGCGCGGGATGGCTGGATGAGCAGTTCTTC
TRBV4-2	TRBJ2-7	TRBD2	-	CASSHIAGASGRAVHEQYF	TGTGCCAGCAGCCACATAGCAGGGGCTAGCGGGAGGGCCGTCCACGAGCAGTACTTC
TRBV25-1	TRBJ1-5	TRBD1	once	CASSEEGQGHPRHF	TGTGCCAGCAGTGAAGAGGGACAGGGGCATCCCCGGCATTTT
TRBV18	TRBJ2-2	TRBD1	few	CASSLSGTENTGELFF	TGTGCCAGCTCACTTTCAGGGACAGAAAACACCGGGGAGCTGTTTTTT
TRBV28	TRBJ1-4	TRBD1	-	CASSTPGQGGEKLFF	TGTGCCAGCAGCACCCCGGGACAGGGGGGTGAAAAACTGTTTTTT
TRBV5-1	TRBJ2-7	TRBD1	few	CASRAGGAYEQYF	TGCGCCAGCCGGGCAGGGGGTGCCTACGAGCAGTACTTC
TRBV25-1	TRBJ2-2	-	-	CASSVLTGELFF	TGTGCCAGCAGTGTATTAACCGGGGAGCTGTTTTTT
TRBV7-9	TRBJ2-7	TRBD2	-	CASSSTSGNSYEQYF	TGTGCCAGCAGTTCTACTAGCGGGAACTCCTACGAGCAGTACTTC
TRBV18	TRBJ2-1	TRBD2	-	CASSPILAGAGDSYNEQFF	TGTGCCAGCTCACCTATCCTAGCGGGAGCGGGGGATTCTTACAATGAGCAGTTCTTC
TRBV28	TRBJ1-1	-	-	CASSFEASVPPYGRVNTEAFF	TGTGCCAGCAGTTTTGAAGCGTCCGTGCCACCATATGGGCGGGTGAACACTGAAGCTTTCTTT
TRBV10-3	TRBJ2-7	-	-	CAISESRTDHEQYF	TGTGCCATCAGTGAGTCCCGGACAGATCACGAGCAGTACTTC
TRBV5-1	TRBJ1-1	-	-	CASSGGQPNTEAFF	TGCGCCAGCAGCGGGGGACAACCCAACACTGAAGCTTTCTTT
TRBV4-2	TRBJ1-2	-	few	CASSQEVRDPGYTF	TGTGCCAGCAGCCAAGAGGTCCGGGATCCCGGCTACACCTTC
TRBV29-1	TRBJ2-1	TRBD2	-	CSSKRDHEQFF	TGCAGCTCCAAGCGGGATCATGAGCAGTTCTTC
TRBV6-6	TRBJ2-5	-	few	CASSRSWGETQYF	TGTGCCAGCAGTCGTAGCTGGGGCGAGACCCAGTACTTC
TRBV7-2	TRBJ1-1	-	-	CASSLAHRQNTEAFF	TGTGCCAGCAGCTTAGCCCATCGACAGAACACTGAAGCTTTCTTT
TRBV5-1	TRBJ2-2	TRBD2	-	CASSLEGLAGAATGELFF	TGCGCCAGCAGCCTAGAAGGACTAGCGGGAGCGGCCACCGGGGAGCTGTTTTTT
TRBV6-5	TRBJ2-2	TRBD1	-	CASSSTTGGYTGELFF	TGTGCCAGCAGTTCTACGACAGGGGGCTACACCGGGGAGCTGTTTTTT
TRBV28	TRBJ2-1	-	-	CASSRQLGGNEQFF	TGTGCCAGCTCTAGACAGTTAGGGGGAAATGAGCAGTTCTTC
TRBV27	TRBJ2-3	TRBD2	-	CASSYPGTSPDTQYF	TGTGCCAGCAGTTACCCCGGGACTAGCCCAGATACGCAGTATTTT
TRBV6-1	TRBJ2-3	TRBD2	-	CASRSIAGFTDTQYF	TGTGCCAGCAGGTCTATAGCGGGGTTCACAGATACGCAGTATTTT
TRBV29-1	TRBJ1-1	TRBD1	-	CSTGQGTDTEAFF	TGCAGCACAGGACAGGGAACGGACACTGAAGCTTTCTTT
TRBV7-8	TRBJ1-4	-	-	CASSLLNWRTANEKLFF	TGTGCCAGCAGCCTGCTCAACTGGAGGACAGCTAATGAAAAACTGTTTTTT
TRBV19	TRBJ2-1	TRBD1	-	CASSMGRDRVYNEQFF	TGTGCCAGTAGTATGGGGCGGGACAGGGTCTACAATGAGCAGTTCTTC
TRBV5-1	TRBJ2-1	TRBD2	-	CASSWGLAGTTYNEQFF	TGCGCCAGCAGCTGGGGACTAGCGGGGACAACTTACAATGAGCAGTTCTTC
TRBV6-1	TRBJ1-6	-	-	CASSAGPYNSPLHF	TGTGCCAGCAGTGCAGGCCCCTATAATTCACCCCTCCACTTT
TRBV5-5	TRBJ2-1	-	-	CASSLFLTGYNEQFF	TGTGCCAGCAGCTTGTTCCTCACAGGCTACAATGAGCAGTTCTTC
TRBV28	TRBJ2-1	TRBD1	-	CASSTGGAEIREQFF	TGTGCCAGCAGTACAGGGGGCGCCGAAATAAGGGAGCAGTTCTTC
TRBV5-1	TRBJ1-2	TRBD1	-	CASSLTGQGKSGYTF	TGCGCCAGCAGCTTGACGGGACAGGGGAAATCTGGCTACACCTTC
TRBV7-8	TRBJ1-1	-	-	CASSLSAGAGTEAFF	TGTGCCAGCAGCTTAAGCGCGGGGGCCGGAACTGAAGCTTTCTTT
TRBV6-5	TRBJ2-7	TRBD2	-	CASSYSSGISYEQYF	TGTGCCAGCAGTTACTCTAGCGGGATTTCCTACGAGCAGTACTTC
TRBV2	TRBJ1-5	-	once	CASSDPQGHQPQHF	TGTGCCAGCAGTGATCCCCAGGGCCATCAGCCCCAGCATTTT
TRBV4-2	TRBJ2-2	-	-	CASSQDDPGTGELFF	TGTGCCAGCAGCCAAGACGACCCGGGGACCGGGGAGCTGTTTTTT
TRBV27	TRBJ1-4	-	-	CASGVPVGGSEKLFF	TGTGCCAGCGGCGTCCCTGTGGGGGGAAGTGAAAAACTGTTTTTT
TRBV5-4	TRBJ2-3	TRBD2	-	CASSLGGKAGGADTQYF	TGTGCCAGCAGCTTGGGGGGAAAGGCGGGAGGTGCAGATACGCAGTATTTT
TRBV28	TRBJ2-1	-	once	CASSLAGKDYNEQFF	TGTGCCAGCAGTTTGGCAGGGAAAGACTACAATGAGCAGTTCTTC
TRBV5-1	TRBJ2-1	TRBD2	few	CASSYGLAGGPYNEQFF	TGCGCCAGCAGCTACGGACTAGCGGGAGGGCCCTACAATGAGCAGTTCTTC
TRBV28	TRBJ1-4	-	-	CASSKGFSEKLFF	TGTGCCAGCAGCAAGGGGTTCTCAGAAAAACTGTTTTTT
TRBV18	TRBJ1-2	-	-	CASSPPGLKAYGYTF	TGTGCCAGCTCACCACCCGGACTCAAGGCCTACGGCTACACCTTC
TRBV18	TRBJ1-2	-	-	CASSPRDTYGYTF	TGTGCCAGCTCACCACGGGACACCTATGGCTACACCTTC
TRBV5-4	TRBJ1-2	-	-	CASSLELGAYYGYTF	TGTGCCAGCAGCTTGGAGCTAGGGGCTTATTATGGCTACACCTTC
TRBV9	TRBJ2-7	-	-	CASSASQTGEQYF	TGTGCCAGCAGCGCCTCACAGACAGGCGAGCAGTACTTC
TRBV6-6	TRBJ1-3	-	-	CASSYLTGISGNTIYF	TGTGCCAGCAGTTACTTAACAGGCATCTCTGGAAACACCATATATTTT